This TCR beta chain was recorded in a study of blood T cell repertoires in COVID-19. Trimming took off 3 bases at V and 5 bases at J, with 13 bases between the two ends. The CDR3 loop spans 14 amino acids. From germline, CDR1 is SNHLY and CDR2 FYNNEI. In the study's own analysis: Reference gene primer amplification in the assay estimated nucleated cell counts. Libraries were prepared by immunoSEQ multiplex PCR; TCRdb keeps only in-frame clonotypes and omits some of them. D and trimming come from the DNA, and the V and J calls and clone size come from that table. This sample has 150,000 to 200,000 clones; approximately 84% occur once, and the top ten carry roughly 1.2%.

The source is a human donor with acute COVID-19. The donor label of this sample is uncertain. The chain carries TRBV2 and TRBJ1-1; D remains unclear. The sequenced material came from PBMCs or T cells enriched from blood (not recorded which). The CDR3 protein is CASSDGMTGTEAFF. The CDR3 nucleotides read TGTGCCAGCAGTGATGGTATGACTGGAACTGAAGCTTTCTTT.